Below, one TCR beta chain is given with its context. Its binding antigen is unknown. The record has no base qualities; no much larger clone is one base away. CDR1 SQVTM and CDR2 ANQGSEA were looked up in the germline V gene. V is cut by 4 bases and J by 2 bases, and the space between the germline ends is 9 bases. The cysteine opens and the phenylalanine closes a CDR3 of 13 amino acids. The retained sequence is limited to the CDR3, 39 bases, with the frame set at the first base. This sample was taken from a study of shared clonotypes between healthy human individuals (dated by TCRdb to between 2020 and 2021). A note on the overall study: A few men and two women, aged 18 to 49 years, made up the cohort. For each donor, CD4 naive and CD4 memory were each given three plates, CD8 naive was given two plates, and CD8 memory was given one plate. Blood TCR repertoires of five healthy adults were deeply sequenced to estimate repertoire size and the extent of clonotype sharing between individuals. Different laboratories and diverse techniques were used to prepare libraries and sequence TCR repertoires, to increase sequencing depth and limit assay-specific biases. Per donor, leukapheresis produced somewhere between about 0.85 and 10 billion PBMCs. The investigation overall reported the following: The small number of donors limited the genetic and exposure-history diversity represented. Rarefaction of sorted-subset datasets indicated incomplete sequencing despite the large sequencing depth. Sharing across a handful of donors was observed for about 4.8% of naive CD4, about 3.2% of naive CD8, 2.3% of memory CD4, and around 0.44% of memory CD8 clonotypes. Naive subsets generally had larger estimated clonotype richness than memory subsets. Sampling was restricted to blood, and TCR repertoires in tissues likely differ from the TCR repertoires found in blood. Based on pairwise subsampling, the degree of clonotype sharing among donors was expected to be affected by sequencing depth. Clonotypes shared by all four sorted-subset donors showed higher generation probabilities than non-shared clonotypes.

Using the deep immunoSEQ assay, TCR CDR3 regions were amplified from genomic DNA by multiplex PCR. Genomic DNA extracted from each cell subset was distributed evenly over all wells of several immunoSEQ 96-well plates, and each plate served as one replicate. Each replicate PCR for sorted subsets received about 0.2 ug genomic DNA, equal to about 30,000 T cell genomes. Purified libraries were measured with a Qubit 3.0 fluorometer, size-checked on a Bioanalyzer 2100, and measured again with the KAPA Library Quantification kit. Each immunoSEQ 96-well plate was sequenced on its own single-read 150-cycle Illumina NextSeq 550 flow cell. In the original analysis: Because the immunoSEQ output included only junctional sequences and no quality scores, the filtering could not be the same as the filtering used for full-length reads. To assign V/J genes and CDR3, sequences were annotated using PyIR, a Python wrapper for IgBLAST v1.9, with IMGT germline references. Reads with weak V/J assignments (E-value above 1e-6), missing CDR3, stop codons, out-of-frame junctions, or ambiguous translated residues were removed. V3J clonotypes were defined as sequences sharing an identical inferred V gene, J gene, and CDR3 amino acid sequence. Percentage overlap between repertoires was computed as shared unique clonotypes divided by the size of the smaller repertoire. Richness of each repertoire was evaluated using RTK rarefaction, the Chao1 estimator, and Recon v2.1 estimates of unobserved clonotypes. OLGA was used to compute generation probabilities for all TCRbeta clonotypes that the gDNA method yielded from several donors. TCRdb carries this immuneACCESS record with in-frame sequences only. Its versions omit some clonotypes, under half of them owing to an unresolved V gene in the studies checked, with the rest unexplained. V and J calls and clone size are copied from that table; D and trimming were computed from the DNA. A total of around 980,000 clones appear in this sample, 75% to 80% of them only once. 0.61% of the sample comes from the top ten.

The donors were healthy, HIV-negative adults with no recently reported acute infections or vaccinations. Every donor was a Caucasian adult residing in Nashville, Tennessee, USA. CD4+ T cells were enriched by magnetic negative selection, after which naive cells were positively selected on CD45RA and the negative fraction was taken as the memory subset. Blood was collected by leukapheresis, and PBMCs were isolated by Ficoll-Histopaque density gradient centrifugation and then cryopreserved in liquid nitrogen vapor phase. Analytical flow cytometry was used to check the purity and quantity of each magnetically sorted T cell population. From each sorted fraction, genomic DNA was isolated and quantified by UV absorbance on a Nanodrop 2000c.

The V and J segments used are TRBV29-1 and TRBJ2-1, with the D gene not confidently named. This clonotype was obtained from a man aged 18 to 30 in good health. Some clones in this sample may be carry-over from other donors' samples. Sample: memory CD4+ T cells from PBMCs. The cell subset or site label, as the study defines it: CD45RA-negative fraction. The DNA is as follows: TGCAGCGTTGTTTCGTCTGCCTACAATGAGCAGTTCTTC. Its product reads: CSVVSSAYNEQFF.